This T cell receptor beta chain was recorded in a study of blood T cell repertoires in COVID-19. In the study overall: Nucleic acid was either cDNA or gDNA, and it came from T cells, B-cell-depleted T cells, or PBMCs.

Germline values: CDR1 MNHEY, CDR2 SMNVEV (reference sequence). The CDR3 runs to 15 residues. V lost 6 bases and J 3 bases, leaving 17 bases between the germline ends. Repertoires were generated with immunoSEQ multiplex PCR, while TCRdb's copy carries only in-frame clones and drops some. Altogether hundreds of thousands of clones are present, roughly 88% being singletons, with the ten largest covering roughly 1.2%. Study members were between roughly 18 and 90 years old and lived in some 22 US regions. Donors were grouped by their self-reported clinical history. Sample: PBMCs or T cells enriched from blood (not recorded which). This clonotype was sampled from a woman aged 40 to 49 with acute COVID-19. This rearrangement joins TRBV27 to TRBJ1-1, with a tentative D call TRBD1 (5 bases). CDR3 protein: CASSPPRVSDTEAFF. The DNA of the CDR3 is TGTGCCAGCAGCCCTCCCAGGGTATCGGACACTGAAGCTTTCTTT.